This T cell receptor (beta chain) was captured in a study of CD8 T cells in ankylosing spondylitis. Overall study results and limits: Reportedly, matched ankylosing spondylitis synovial fluid was significantly enriched for disease-linked clones.

V shed 8 bases and J 4 bases; nucleotides not matched to a gene: 16. This CDR3 region has 15 residues. Germline CDR1 reads GTSNPN; CDR2 reads SVGIG (reference sequence). This clonotype has at least ten counts. No antigen is known for it. Each CDR3 protein gets one entry after TCRdb re-called the 5' RACE reads with MiXCR. The sample contains about 400,000 distinct CDR3 sequences, 20% of which appear only once. The sample comprised blood, either unsorted or a sorted T cell fraction (not recorded which). The sequence was collected from a male donor with ankylosing spondylitis or in good health (not recorded which). V and J are TRBV30 and TRBJ2-5; 7 bases align to TRBD1. DNA for the CDR3: TGTGCCGGCGAAGAGGGGCAGGGGGACGCAGAGACCCAGTACTTC. This sequence encodes CAGEEGQGDAETQYF.